The sample holds a few counts of the clone carrying this T cell receptor beta chain. Antigen specificity is unknown. The CDR3 is 11 amino acids. The V gene lost 4 bases and the J gene lost 5 bases, with 6 bases spanning the gap. The V gene's germline CDR1 is SQVTM and CDR2 ANQGSEA. This specimen comes from a study of cytomegalovirus exposure and HLA in healthy donors. PCR employed 60 Vbeta and 13 Jbeta primers. The table came from immunoSEQ multiplex PCR; TCRdb's copy has only in-frame clones and leaves some out. Found here are about 220,000 clones, approximately 80% of them singletons; the top ten hold 0.71%. Regarding the study as a whole: Another analysis was done later, and it associated around 16,000 TCR beta sequences with HLA alleles at 0.05 false discovery rate.

Sample: PBMCs. The chain uses TRBV29-1 and TRBJ2-1; no reliable D call. The TCR comes from a boy aged 2-15 years in good health and CMV-seronegative. The chain's CDR3 is CSVAVHNEQFF. For the CDR3, the DNA is TGCAGCGTTGCGGTCCACAATGAGCAGTTCTTC.